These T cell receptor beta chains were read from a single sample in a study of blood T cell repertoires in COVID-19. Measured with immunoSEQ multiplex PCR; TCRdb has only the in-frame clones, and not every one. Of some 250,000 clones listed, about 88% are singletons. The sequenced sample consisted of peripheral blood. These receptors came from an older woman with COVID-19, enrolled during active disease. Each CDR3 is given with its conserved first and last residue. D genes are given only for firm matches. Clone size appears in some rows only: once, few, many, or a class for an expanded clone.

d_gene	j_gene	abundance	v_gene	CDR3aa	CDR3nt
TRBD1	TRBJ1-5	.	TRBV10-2	CASSGTRTGGDNQPQHF	TGCGCCAGCAGTGGTACCCGGACAGGGGGTGACAATCAGCCCCAGCATTTT
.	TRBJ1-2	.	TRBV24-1	CATSGLASNYGYTF	TGTGCCACCAGTGGCCTGGCCTCTAACTATGGCTACACCTTC
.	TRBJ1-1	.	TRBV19	CASIKDRLNTEAFF	TGTGCCAGTATAAAGGACAGACTGAACACTGAAGCTTTCTTT
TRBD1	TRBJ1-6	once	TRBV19	CASSQDRGPRGLNSPLHF	TGTGCCAGTAGCCAGGACAGGGGGCCTCGCGGGCTTAATTCACCCCTCCACTTT
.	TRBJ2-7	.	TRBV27	CARQGWGEQYF	TGTGCCAGACAGGGTTGGGGCGAGCAGTACTTC
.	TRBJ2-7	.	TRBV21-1	CASSKEQGGDYEQYF	TGTGCCAGCAGCAAAGAGCAGGGGGGAGATTATGAGCAGTACTTC
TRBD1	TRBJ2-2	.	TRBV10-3	CAIHRGQGHGGELFF	TGTGCCATCCACCGGGGACAGGGGCATGGCGGGGAGCTGTTTTTT
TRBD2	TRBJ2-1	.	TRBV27	CASSSTSGRSFYNEQFF	TGTGCCAGCAGTTCCACTAGCGGGAGATCTTTCTACAATGAGCAGTTCTTC
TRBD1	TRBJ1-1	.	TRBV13	CASSRIGTGRSEAFF	TGTGCCAGCAGCCGGATTGGGACAGGGAGGTCGGAAGCTTTCTTT
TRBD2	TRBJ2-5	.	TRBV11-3	CASSLYGGEETQYF	TGTGCCAGCAGCTTATACGGGGGGGAAGAGACCCAGTACTTC
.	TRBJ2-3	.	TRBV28	CASSFGPGDVSSTDTQYF	TGTGCCAGCAGTTTCGGTCCAGGGGACGTTTCTAGCACAGATACGCAGTATTTT
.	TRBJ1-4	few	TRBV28	CASSLPGPGDEKLFF	TGTGCCAGCAGTTTACCAGGACCCGGGGATGAAAAACTGTTTTTT
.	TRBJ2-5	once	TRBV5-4	CASSLAGGETQYF	TGTGCCAGCAGCTTGGCGGGCGGGGAGACCCAGTACTTC
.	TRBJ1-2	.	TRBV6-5	CASQSQGYGYTF	TGTGCCAGCCAGTCGCAGGGGTATGGCTACACCTTC
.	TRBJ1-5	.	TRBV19	CASSLRGRTQGYSNQPQHF	TGTGCCAGTAGTCTACGCGGACGGACACAGGGTTATAGCAATCAGCCCCAGCATTTT
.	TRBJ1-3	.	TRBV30	CASHSGYTIYF	TGTGCCTCCCATAGCGGGTACACCATATATTTT
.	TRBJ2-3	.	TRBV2	CASSVQDWAQYF	TGTGCCAGCAGTGTTCAGGACTGGGCGCAGTATTTT
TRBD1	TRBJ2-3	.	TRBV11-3	CASSPRTGADTQYF	TGTGCCAGCAGCCCCCGGACAGGGGCAGATACGCAGTATTTT
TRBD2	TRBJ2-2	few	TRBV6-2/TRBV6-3	CASSYRLAVTGELFF	TGTGCCAGCAGTTACAGACTAGCGGTAACCGGGGAGCTGTTTTTT
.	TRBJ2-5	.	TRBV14	CASSHLYRGVGETQYF	TGTGCCAGCAGCCACCTCTATCGGGGAGTGGGAGAGACCCAGTACTTC
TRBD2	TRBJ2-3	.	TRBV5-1	CASSLARGLAGGPSSTDTQYF	TGCGCCAGCAGCTTGGCCAGGGGACTAGCGGGAGGGCCGTCTAGCACAGATACGCAGTATTTT
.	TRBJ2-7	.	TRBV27	CASSSLSASRDEQYF	TGTGCCAGCAGTTCGCTCTCGGCTAGCAGAGACGAGCAGTACTTC
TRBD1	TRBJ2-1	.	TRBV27	CASKRAGQGAWDEQFF	TGTGCCAGCAAAAGGGCCGGACAGGGGGCCTGGGATGAGCAGTTCTTC
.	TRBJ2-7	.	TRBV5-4	CASSLEQGRYEQYF	TGTGCCAGCAGCCTAGAACAGGGTAGATACGAGCAGTACTTC
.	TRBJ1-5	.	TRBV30	CAWSEGGPGGNQPQHF	TGTGCCTGGAGTGAAGGAGGTCCCGGGGGGAATCAGCCCCAGCATTTT
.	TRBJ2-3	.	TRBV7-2	CASSLDRRGDTQYF	TGTGCCAGCAGCTTGGACAGAAGGGGGGATACGCAGTATTTT
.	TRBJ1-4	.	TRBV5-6	CASSFQGPNEKLFF	TGTGCCAGCAGCTTTCAGGGCCCTAATGAAAAACTGTTTTTT
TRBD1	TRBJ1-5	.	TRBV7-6	CASSLDRGGNQPQHF	TGTGCCAGCAGCTTAGACAGGGGTGGCAATCAGCCCCAGCATTTT
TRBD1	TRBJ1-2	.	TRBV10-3	CAISLDRLTRANYGYTF	TGTGCCATCAGCCTGGACAGGCTCACCCGAGCTAACTATGGCTACACCTTC
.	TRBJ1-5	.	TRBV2	CASRSRTGGNQPQHF	TGTGCCAGCAGATCGAGGACGGGGGGCAATCAGCCCCAGCATTTT
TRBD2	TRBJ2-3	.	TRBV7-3	CASSPSGRDTDTQYF	TGTGCCAGCAGCCCTAGCGGGAGGGACACAGATACGCAGTATTTT
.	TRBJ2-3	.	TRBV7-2	CASLLRQGSDTQYF	TGTGCCAGCCTTCTTCGGCAGGGGTCAGATACGCAGTATTTT
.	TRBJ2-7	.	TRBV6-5	CASTLYDEQYF	TGTGCCAGCACCCTATACGACGAGCAGTACTTC
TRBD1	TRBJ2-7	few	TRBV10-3	CATLGGTGPLSQYF	TGTGCCACCCTGGGCGGGACAGGCCCCCTATCGCAGTACTTC
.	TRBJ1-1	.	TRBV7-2	CASSYPGNTEAFF	TGTGCCAGCAGCTACCCGGGGAACACTGAAGCTTTCTTT
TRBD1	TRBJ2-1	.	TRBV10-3	CASMTGEDNEQFF	TGTGCCAGTATGACAGGGGAAGACAATGAGCAGTTCTTC
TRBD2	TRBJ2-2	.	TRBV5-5	CASSRAGAGNGELFF	TGTGCCAGCTCAAGGGCGGGAGCGGGGAATGGGGAGCTGTTTTTT
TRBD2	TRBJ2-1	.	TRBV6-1	CASSELGVAGVEQFF	TGTGCCAGCAGTGAATTGGGGGTAGCGGGAGTTGAGCAGTTCTTC
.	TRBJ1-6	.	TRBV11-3	CASSLPRGRDNSPLHF	TGTGCCAGCAGCTTACCCAGGGGACGGGATAATTCACCCCTCCACTTT
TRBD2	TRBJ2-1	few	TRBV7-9	CASSLDLAGHNEQFF	TGTGCCAGCAGCTTAGATCTAGCGGGCCACAATGAGCAGTTCTTC
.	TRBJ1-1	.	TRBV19	CASSLIPSAQGEAFF	TGTGCCAGTAGTTTGATCCCCTCGGCCCAGGGCGAAGCTTTCTTT
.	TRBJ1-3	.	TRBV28	CASSLDRRGNTIYF	TGTGCCAGCAGTTTAGATAGGAGGGGAAACACCATATATTTT
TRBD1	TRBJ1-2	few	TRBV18	CASSPGTVGYTF	TGTGCCAGCTCGCCCGGGACAGTTGGCTACACCTTC
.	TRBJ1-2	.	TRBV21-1	CASNQGAGNYGYTF	TGTGCCAGCAATCAGGGGGCCGGTAACTATGGCTACACCTTC
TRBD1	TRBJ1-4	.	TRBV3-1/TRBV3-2	CASSQVQGQGYEKLFF	TGTGCCAGCAGCCAAGTGCAGGGACAGGGGTATGAAAAACTGTTTTTT
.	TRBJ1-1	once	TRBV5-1	CASSLAGAPEAFF	TGCGCCAGCAGCTTGGCCGGAGCCCCTGAAGCTTTCTTT
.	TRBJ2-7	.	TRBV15	CATSRDHNPYEQYF	TGTGCCACCAGCAGAGATCACAATCCCTACGAGCAGTACTTC
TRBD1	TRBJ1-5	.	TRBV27	CASSRDRRNQPQHF	TGTGCCAGCAGTCGGGACAGACGGAATCAGCCCCAGCATTTT
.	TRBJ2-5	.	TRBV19	CASSPRDTPQAQYF	TGTGCCAGTAGTCCCCGGGACACCCCCCAGGCCCAGTACTTC
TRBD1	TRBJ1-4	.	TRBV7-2	CASSSGQDEKLFF	TGTGCCAGCAGCTCAGGACAGGATGAAAAACTGTTTTTT
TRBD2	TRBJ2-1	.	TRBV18	CASSPAGGVYGEQFF	TGTGCCAGCTCACCGGCGGGAGGGGTTTACGGTGAGCAGTTCTTC
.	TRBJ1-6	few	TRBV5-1	CASSLARQALNSPLHF	TGCGCCAGCAGCTTGGCCAGGCAGGCTCTTAATTCACCCCTCCACTTT
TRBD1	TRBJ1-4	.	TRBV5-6	CASSLVGTGVDEKLFF	TGTGCCAGCAGCTTGGTGGGGACAGGAGTGGATGAAAAACTGTTTTTT
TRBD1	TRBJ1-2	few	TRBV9	CASSGRTGGDRYGYTF	TGTGCCAGCAGCGGTCGGACAGGGGGAGACCGCTATGGCTACACCTTC
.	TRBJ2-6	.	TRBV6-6	CASSYFTGSGANVLTF	TGTGCCAGCAGTTACTTTACAGGGTCTGGGGCCAACGTCCTGACTTTC
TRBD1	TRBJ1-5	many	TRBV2	CASSLTGVWQPQHF	TGTGCCAGCAGTCTGACAGGGGTATGGCAGCCCCAGCATTTT
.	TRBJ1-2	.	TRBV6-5	CASSYVGGYTF	TGTGCCAGCAGTTACGTCGGTGGCTACACCTTC